This T cell receptor beta chain derives from a study of tumor-infiltrating lymphocytes in oesophageal squamous cell carcinoma. This clonotype was counted ten times or more. TCRdb re-derived calls from the PCR reads in MiXCR, one entry per CDR3 protein. The data hold tens of thousands of distinct CDR3 sequences, with under 35% observed a single time. The trim removed 2 bases at V and 7 bases at J, leaving 22 bases unmatched. CDR3 length: 22 amino acids. Germline CDR1 is MDHEN and CDR2 is SYDVKM. Specimen: esophageal tumor tissue. This clonotype was sampled from a female donor with esophageal squamous cell carcinoma. The chain links TRBV28 to TRBJ2-1; 14 bases are a match to TRBD2. This CDR3 is CASSLTGNPGLAGVGSRNEQFF. The CDR3 bases are TGTGCCAGCAGTTTAACTGGGAACCCGGGACTAGCGGGAGTGGGGTCTCGGAATGAGCAGTTCTTC.